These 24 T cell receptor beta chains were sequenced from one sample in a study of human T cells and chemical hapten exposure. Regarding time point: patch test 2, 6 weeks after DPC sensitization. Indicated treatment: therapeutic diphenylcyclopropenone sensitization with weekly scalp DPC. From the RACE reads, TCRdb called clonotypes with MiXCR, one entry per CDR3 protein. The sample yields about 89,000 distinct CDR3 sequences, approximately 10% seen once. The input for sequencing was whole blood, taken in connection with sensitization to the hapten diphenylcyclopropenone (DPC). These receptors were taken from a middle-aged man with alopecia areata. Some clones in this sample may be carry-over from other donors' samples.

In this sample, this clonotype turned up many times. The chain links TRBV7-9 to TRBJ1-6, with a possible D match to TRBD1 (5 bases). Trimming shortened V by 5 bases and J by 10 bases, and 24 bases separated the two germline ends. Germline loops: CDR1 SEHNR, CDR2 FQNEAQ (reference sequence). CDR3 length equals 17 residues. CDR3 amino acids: CASSPYGSQGTDSPLHF. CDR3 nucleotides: TGTGCCAGCAGCCCCTATGGATCTCAGGGAACGGACTCACCCCTCCACTTT.

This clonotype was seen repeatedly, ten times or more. CDR3 region: CASSFAGQGGTEAFF. CDR3 sequence (DNA): TGTGCCAGCAGTTTCGCGGGGCAGGGAGGTACTGAAGCTTTCTTT. The chain has TRBV6-2 or TRBV6-3 and TRBJ1-1; D perhaps matches TRBD1 (5 bases). The CDR3 has 15 residues. V lost 4 bases and J lost 5, with 17 bases in between. Per the germline V gene, CDR1 is MNHEY and CDR2 is SVGEGT.

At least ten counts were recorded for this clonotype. CDR3 sequence reads: CASSERAGSSYEQYF. The CDR3 nucleotides read TGTGCCAGCAGTGAACGGGCAGGGAGCTCCTACGAGCAGTACTTC. The rearrangement uses TRBV2 and TRBJ2-7, with D possibly being TRBD1 or TRBD2 (5 bases each). Germline values: CDR1 SNHLY, CDR2 FYNNEI. V shed 2 bases and J shed 0 bases, with 11 bases lying between them. The CDR3 extends over 15 amino acids. The whole variable domain, remainder taken from reference TRBV2 and TRBJ2-7, is EPEVTQTPSHQVTQMGQEVILRCVPISNHLYFYWYRQILGQKVEFLVSFYNNEISEKSEIFDDQFSVERPDGSNFTLKIRSTKLEDSAMYFCASSERAGSSYEQYFGPGTRLTVT.

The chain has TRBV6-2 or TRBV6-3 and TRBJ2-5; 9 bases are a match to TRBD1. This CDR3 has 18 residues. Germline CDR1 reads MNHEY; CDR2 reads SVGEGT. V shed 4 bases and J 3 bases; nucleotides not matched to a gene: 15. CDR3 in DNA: TGTGCCAGCAGTTCTTTACTGGGGACAGGGACAAACGAAGAGACCCAGTACTTC. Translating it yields CASSSLLGTGTNEETQYF.

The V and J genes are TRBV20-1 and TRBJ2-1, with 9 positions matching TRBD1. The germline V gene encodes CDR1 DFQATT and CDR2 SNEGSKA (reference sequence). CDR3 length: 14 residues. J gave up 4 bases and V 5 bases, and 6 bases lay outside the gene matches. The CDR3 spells CSAVGQGVYNEQFF. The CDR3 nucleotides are TGCAGTGCTGTGGGACAGGGCGTTTACAATGAGCAGTTCTTC.

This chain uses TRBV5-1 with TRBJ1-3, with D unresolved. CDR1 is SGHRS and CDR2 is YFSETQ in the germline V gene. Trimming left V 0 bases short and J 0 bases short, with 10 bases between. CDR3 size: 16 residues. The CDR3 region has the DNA TGCGCCAGCAGCTTGGATCTGGGGTACTCTGGAAACACCATATATTTT. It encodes CASSLDLGYSGNTIYF.

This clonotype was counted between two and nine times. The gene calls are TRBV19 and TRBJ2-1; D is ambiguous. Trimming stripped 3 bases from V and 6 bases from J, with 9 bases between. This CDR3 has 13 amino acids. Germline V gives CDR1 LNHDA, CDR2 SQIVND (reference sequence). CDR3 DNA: TGTGCCAGTAGTATTACCGGGCCCAATGAGCAGTTCTTC. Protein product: CASSITGPNEQFF.

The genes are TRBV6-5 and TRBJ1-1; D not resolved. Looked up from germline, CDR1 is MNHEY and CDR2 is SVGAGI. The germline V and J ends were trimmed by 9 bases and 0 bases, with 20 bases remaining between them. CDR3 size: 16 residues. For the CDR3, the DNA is TGTGCCAGTACCTTTACTGGGCTGCATATGAACACTGAAGCTTTCTTT. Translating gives CASTFTGLHMNTEAFF.

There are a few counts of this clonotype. The DNA for the CDR3 is TGTGCCATCAGGGGACAGCAGCCCGGGCCCTATAATTCACCCCTCCACTTT. Translating gives CAIRGQQPGPYNSPLHF. The chain joins TRBV10-3 to TRBJ1-6; 7 positions match TRBD1. The CDR3 extends over 17 amino acids. CDR1 and CDR2 from the germline V gene are ENHRY and SYGVKD. V was pared by 6 bases and J by 2 bases, with 10 bases of the junction left unmatched.

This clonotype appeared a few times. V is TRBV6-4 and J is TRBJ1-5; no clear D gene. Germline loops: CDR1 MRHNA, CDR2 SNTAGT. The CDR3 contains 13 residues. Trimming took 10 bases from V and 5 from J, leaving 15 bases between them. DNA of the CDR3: TGTGCCACTATTAGGTGCCCTTATCAGCCCCAGCATTTT. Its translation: CATIRCPYQPQHF.

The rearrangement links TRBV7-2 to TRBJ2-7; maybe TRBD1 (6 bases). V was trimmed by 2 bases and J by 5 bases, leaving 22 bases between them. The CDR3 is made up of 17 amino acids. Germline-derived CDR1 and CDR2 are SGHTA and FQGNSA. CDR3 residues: CASSLQWVGQGHNEQYF. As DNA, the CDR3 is TGTGCCAGCAGCTTACAATGGGTGGGGCAGGGACATAACGAGCAGTACTTC.

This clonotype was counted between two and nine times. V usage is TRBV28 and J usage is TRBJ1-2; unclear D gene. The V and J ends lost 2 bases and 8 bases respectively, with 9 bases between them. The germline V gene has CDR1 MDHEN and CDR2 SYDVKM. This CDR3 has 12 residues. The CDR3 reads CASSLNRLGYTF. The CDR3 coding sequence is TGTGCCAGCAGTTTAAATCGCCTGGGCTACACCTTC.

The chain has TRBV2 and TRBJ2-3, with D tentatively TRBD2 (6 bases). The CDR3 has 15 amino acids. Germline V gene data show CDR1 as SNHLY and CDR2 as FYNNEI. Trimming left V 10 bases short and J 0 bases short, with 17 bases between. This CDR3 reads CATDRGIRSTDTQYF. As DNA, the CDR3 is TGTGCCACCGACCGGGGGATTCGGAGCACAGATACGCAGTATTTT.

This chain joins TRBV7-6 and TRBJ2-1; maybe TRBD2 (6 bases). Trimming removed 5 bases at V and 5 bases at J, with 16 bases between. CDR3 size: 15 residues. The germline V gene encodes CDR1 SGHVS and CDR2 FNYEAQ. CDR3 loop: CASSLGGSLHNEQFF. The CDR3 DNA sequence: TGTGCCAGCAGCCTCGGAGGGTCGTTGCACAATGAGCAGTTCTTC.

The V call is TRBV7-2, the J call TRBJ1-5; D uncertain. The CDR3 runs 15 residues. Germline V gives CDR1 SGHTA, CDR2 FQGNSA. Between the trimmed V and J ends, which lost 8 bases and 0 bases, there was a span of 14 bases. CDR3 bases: TGTGCCAGCGGGGTGGTGGGATATAGCAATCAGCCCCAGCATTTT. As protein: CASGVVGYSNQPQHF. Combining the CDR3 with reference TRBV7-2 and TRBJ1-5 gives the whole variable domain GAGVSQSPSNKVTEKGKDVELRCDPISGHTALYWYRQSLGQGLEFLIYFQGNSAPDKSGLPSDRFSAERTGGSVSTLTIQRTQQEDSAVYLCASGVVGYSNQPQHFGDGTRLSIL.

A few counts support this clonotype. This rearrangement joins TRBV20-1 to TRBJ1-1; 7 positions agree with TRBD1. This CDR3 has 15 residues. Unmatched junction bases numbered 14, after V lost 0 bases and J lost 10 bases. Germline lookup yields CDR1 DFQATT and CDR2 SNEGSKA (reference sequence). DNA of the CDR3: TGCAGTGCTAGAGATCTTGGCAGGGGGTTGCGGTTAGCTTTCTTT. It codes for CSARDLGRGLRLAFF.

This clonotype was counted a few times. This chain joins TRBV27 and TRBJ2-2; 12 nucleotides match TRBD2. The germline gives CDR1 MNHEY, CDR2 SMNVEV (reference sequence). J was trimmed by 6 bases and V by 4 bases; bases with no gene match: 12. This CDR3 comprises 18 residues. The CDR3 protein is CASSSRLAGGFWPGELFF. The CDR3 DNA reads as TGTGCCAGCAGTTCCCGGCTAGCGGGAGGGTTTTGGCCCGGGGAGCTGTTTTTT.

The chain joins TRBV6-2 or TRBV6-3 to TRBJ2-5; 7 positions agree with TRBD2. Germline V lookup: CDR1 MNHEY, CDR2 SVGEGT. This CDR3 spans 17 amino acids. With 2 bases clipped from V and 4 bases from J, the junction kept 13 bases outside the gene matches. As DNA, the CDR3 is TGTGCCAGCAGTTACGGTCTGGCTGTGGGAGGGACAGAGACCCAGTACTTC. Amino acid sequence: CASSYGLAVGGTETQYF.

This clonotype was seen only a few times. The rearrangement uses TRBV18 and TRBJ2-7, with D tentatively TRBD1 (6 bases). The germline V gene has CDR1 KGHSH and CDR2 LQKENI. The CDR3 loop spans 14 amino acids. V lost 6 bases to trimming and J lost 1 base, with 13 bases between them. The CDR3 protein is CASSLGHDSYEQYF. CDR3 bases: TGTGCCAGCTCGCTGGGACATGATTCCTACGAGCAGTACTTC.

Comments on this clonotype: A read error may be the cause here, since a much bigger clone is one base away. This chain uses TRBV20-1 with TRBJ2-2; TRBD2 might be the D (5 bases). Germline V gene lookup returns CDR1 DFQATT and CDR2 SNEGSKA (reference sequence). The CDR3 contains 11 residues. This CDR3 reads CSARKTGELSF. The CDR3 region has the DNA TGCAGTGCTAGAAAGACCGGGGAGCTGTCTTTT.

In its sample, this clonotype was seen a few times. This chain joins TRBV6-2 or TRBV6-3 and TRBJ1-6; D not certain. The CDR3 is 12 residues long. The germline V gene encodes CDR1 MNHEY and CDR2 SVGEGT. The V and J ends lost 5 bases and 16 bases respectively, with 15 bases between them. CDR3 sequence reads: CASSNTGVQLHF. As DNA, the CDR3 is TGTGCCAGCAGTAACACCGGCGTTCAACTCCACTTT.

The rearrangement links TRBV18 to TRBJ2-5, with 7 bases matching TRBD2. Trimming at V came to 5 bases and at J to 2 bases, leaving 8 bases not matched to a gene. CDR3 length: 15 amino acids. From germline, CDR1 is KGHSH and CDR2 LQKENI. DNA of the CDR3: TGTGCCAGCTCAGTTCCGGGACTATCTCAAGAGACCCAGTACTTC. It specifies CASSVPGLSQETQYF.

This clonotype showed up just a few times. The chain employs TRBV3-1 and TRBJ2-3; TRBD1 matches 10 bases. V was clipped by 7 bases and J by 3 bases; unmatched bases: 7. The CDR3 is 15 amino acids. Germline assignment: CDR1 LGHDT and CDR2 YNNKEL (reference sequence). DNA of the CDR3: TGTGCCAGCACGACAGGGGGCTCGACAACAGATACGCAGTATTTT. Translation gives CASTTGGSTTDTQYF.

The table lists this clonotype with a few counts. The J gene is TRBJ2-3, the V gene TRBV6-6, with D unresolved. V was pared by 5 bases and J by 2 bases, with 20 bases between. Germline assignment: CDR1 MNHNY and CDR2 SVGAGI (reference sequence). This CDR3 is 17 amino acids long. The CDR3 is CASSGLRSASNTDTQYF. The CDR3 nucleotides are TGTGCCAGCAGTGGCTTGAGAAGCGCGAGTAACACAGATACGCAGTATTTT.